Listed below are T cell receptor beta chains from one sample, sequenced in a study of shared clonotypes between healthy human individuals. Using immunoSEQ multiplex PCR, the repertoire was profiled, and TCRdb retains in-frame clones only, with some absent. The sample consists of 2,500,000 or so clones, 85% to 95% of them appearing once. The specimen was naive CD4+ T cells from PBMCs. The receptors stem from a man younger than 35 in good health. Some clones in this sample may be carry-over from other donors' samples. The conserved cysteine and the conserved F or W are not part of the CDR3 here.

v_call	j_call	cdr3_aa
TRBV6-1	TRBJ2-7	ASRGTGGGYEQY
TRBV29-1	TRBJ2-3	SVRTDTQY
TRBV28	TRBJ2-7	ASSSPGGGAYEQY
TRBV6-5	TRBJ1-2	ASSYSPGQASYGYT
TRBV30	TRBJ2-7	AWIWGPLSYEQY
TRBV10-3	TRBJ2-7	AISRKDRDLYEQY
TRBV4-2	TRBJ2-6	ASSQEGAGANVLT
TRBV29-1	TRBJ1-2	SVDHNYGYT
TRBV5-4	TRBJ2-7	ASSLVGQGSSYEQY
TRBV30	TRBJ2-7	AWTTGGRQY
TRBV30	TRBJ1-2	AWSTGTGDGYT
TRBV28	TRBJ1-4	ASRPYTGRHEKLF
TRBV18	TRBJ2-4	ASSLWSGNIQY
TRBV6-6	TRBJ2-5	ASSYSRVEETQY
TRBV5-1	TRBJ2-3	ASSIRTSGSTDTQY
TRBV6-6	TRBJ2-7	ASSYLGLGGEQY
TRBV27	TRBJ2-2	ASSSLTPGELF
TRBV5-1	TRBJ2-1	ASSSEGTQVF
TRBV11-2	TRBJ2-1	ASRSAGGYNEQF
TRBV7-9	TRBJ2-1	ASSMDWDAQRQF
TRBV6-5	TRBJ2-7	ASSYSGTGVTYEQY
TRBV9	TRBJ2-1	ASSVSGQAAGNEQF
TRBV14	TRBJ1-1	ASRDSGTTEAF
TRBV6-5	TRBJ2-5	ASSTSGKKTQY
TRBV6-6	TRBJ1-5	ASSPSGTQNQPQH
TRBV5-1	TRBJ2-5	ASSPGTARGPETQY
TRBV5-8	TRBJ2-7	ASSPLGGQGVLEQY
TRBV5-1	TRBJ2-7	ASFRNPGGQGIEQY
TRBV28	TRBJ2-2	ASSLPGGANTGELF
TRBV6-4	TRBJ1-3	ASSDSAEGNTIY
TRBV10-1	TRBJ2-1	ASSGGLLYNEQF
TRBV14	TRBJ1-1	ASSQDLASAF
TRBV29-1	TRBJ2-5	SALTNRGPETQY
TRBV27	TRBJ2-7	ASGRGSAGYYEQY
TRBV9	TRBJ1-2	ASSVAGGGYGYT
TRBV27	TRBJ2-5	ASSLSGTPGYETQY
TRBV7-3	TRBJ2-3	ASSPKVRESTDTQY
TRBV2	TRBJ1-6	ASSQGESSPLH
TRBV25-1	TRBJ2-1	ASRRTGVGEQF
TRBV7-2	TRBJ2-4	ASSSGLAGGRRY
TRBV19	TRBJ1-4	ASSTTQGREKLF
TRBV28	TRBJ2-7	ASRLRGLTYEQY
TRBV28	TRBJ2-3	GARASGRTDTQY
TRBV10-3	TRBJ1-4	AISQEGAANEKLF
TRBV28	TRBJ1-4	ASSPGRTTATNEKLF
TRBV4-2	TRBJ2-3	ASSQLAGGVTDTQY
TRBV7-6	TRBJ1-5	ACGRDQPQH
TRBV29-1	TRBJ2-7	SVAGTSSYEQY
TRBV18	TRBJ2-1	ASSPRAHISVSSYNEQF